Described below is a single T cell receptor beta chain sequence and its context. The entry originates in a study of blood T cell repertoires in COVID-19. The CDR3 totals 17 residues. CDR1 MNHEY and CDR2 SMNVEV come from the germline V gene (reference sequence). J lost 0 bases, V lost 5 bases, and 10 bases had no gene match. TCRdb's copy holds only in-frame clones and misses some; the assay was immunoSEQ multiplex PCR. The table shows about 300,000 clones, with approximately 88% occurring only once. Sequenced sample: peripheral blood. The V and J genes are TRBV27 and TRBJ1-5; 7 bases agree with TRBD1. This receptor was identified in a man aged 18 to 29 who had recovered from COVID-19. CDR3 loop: CASSGRRGPLSNQPQHF. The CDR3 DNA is TGTGCCAGCAGTGGAAGGAGGGGGCCCCTTAGCAATCAGCCCCAGCATTTT.